The 15 T cell receptor beta chains below come from one sample, sequenced in a study of blood T cell repertoires in COVID-19. This table comes from immunoSEQ multiplex PCR, and its TCRdb copy is limited to in-frame clones, with some not included. The repertoire includes a few hundred thousand clones, around 88% of them detected once, and 2.9% sits in the top ten. Sequenced: peripheral blood. These receptors all come from a man in his fifties or sixties with active or convalescent COVID-19.

This chain links TRBV5-1 with TRBJ2-7; TRBD1 matches 10 bases. Looked up from germline, CDR1 is SGHRS and CDR2 is YFSETQ. Losses at the gene ends were 4 bases for V and 4 bases for J; bases not matched to a gene: 5. The CDR3 is made up of 14 amino acids. The CDR3 DNA reads as TGCGCCAGCAGCCCGGACAGGGGGGAATACGAGCAGTACTTC. It specifies CASSPDRGEYEQYF.

The CDR3 loop reads CASSIREAGGIYGYTF. CDR3 nucleotides: TGTGCCAGCTCAATCCGGGAGGCGGGGGGCATCTATGGCTACACCTTC. The chain is built from TRBV18 and TRBJ1-2, with a possible D match to TRBD1 (6 bases). Germline loops: CDR1 KGHSH, CDR2 LQKENI. Trimming took off 5 bases at V and 4 bases at J, with 20 bases between the two ends. CDR3 length: 16 residues. The full variable domain, rest sourced from reference TRBV18 and TRBJ1-2, is NAGVMQNPRHLVRRRGQEARLRCSPMKGHSHVYWYRQLPEEGLKFMVYLQKENIIDESGMPKERFSAEFPKEGPSILRIQQVVRGDSAAYFCASSIREAGGIYGYTFGSGTRLTVV.

The chain employs TRBV19 and TRBJ1-2; TRBD1 matches at 11 bases. V was clipped by 7 bases and J by 4 bases; unmatched bases: 8. Per the germline V gene, CDR1 is LNHDA and CDR2 is SQIVND (reference sequence). The CDR3 sequence is 15 residues long. CDR3 DNA sequence: TGTGCCAGTAAGTTTGGACAGGGGGCAAGCTATGGCTACACCTTC. Its translation is CASKFGQGASYGYTF.

The chain uses TRBV24-1 and TRBJ2-3; the match to TRBD1 covers 7 bases. Trimming cost V 5 bases and J 0 bases; bases outside gene matches: 4. The CDR3 totals 15 residues. The germline V gene has CDR1 KGHDR and CDR2 SFDVKD. The DNA of the CDR3 is TGTGCCACCAGTGGAGGGACAGCTAGCACAGATACGCAGTATTTT. Translation: CATSGGTASTDTQYF.

This clone has just a few counts. The rearrangement uses TRBV5-5 and TRBJ1-2, with D possibly TRBD1 on 6 matching bases. The CDR3 has 14 residues. Deletions cut 4 bases from V and 0 bases from J, with 10 bases between. In germline, CDR1 is SGHKS, CDR2 YYEKEE (reference sequence). CDR3 sequence reads: CASSNTGSNYGYTF. The CDR3 DNA is TGTGCCAGCAGCAATACAGGGTCTAACTATGGCTACACCTTC.

The table lists this clone with a count of one. The V gene is TRBV9, the J gene TRBJ2-3, with D perhaps TRBD2 (6 bases). V was pared by 0 bases and J by 4 bases, with 9 bases between. The CDR3 spans 14 residues. From germline, CDR1 is SGDLS and CDR2 YYNGEE. CDR3 loop: CASSVGGVSDTQYF. For the CDR3, the DNA is TGTGCCAGCAGCGTAGGGGGGGTTTCAGATACGCAGTATTTT.

The V call is TRBV28, the J call TRBJ1-2; tentatively, D is TRBD1 (5 bases). CDR1 is MDHEN and CDR2 is SYDVKM in the germline V gene. V was shortened by 3 bases and J by 4 bases, with 9 bases between the two germline ends. The CDR3 spans 13 residues. The DNA of the CDR3 is TGTGCCAGCAGTTTCGGGCAGGGCTATGGCTACACCTTC. It is translated as CASSFGQGYGYTF.

The rearrangement uses TRBV9 and TRBJ1-6; perhaps TRBD1 as D (6 bases). The V gene lost 0 bases and the J gene lost 7 bases, with 11 bases spanning the gap. The CDR3 runs to 15 residues. Looked up from germline, CDR1 is SGDLS and CDR2 is YYNGEE. This CDR3 is CASSVEQGRNSPLHF. CDR3 nucleotide sequence: TGTGCCAGCAGCGTAGAGCAGGGGCGAAATTCACCCCTCCACTTT.

The gene calls are TRBV6-5 and TRBJ1-1, with D possibly matching TRBD1 (5 bases). Trimming removed 6 bases from V and 3 bases from J, with 11 bases in between. CDR1 and CDR2 from the germline V gene are MNHEY and SVGAGI. This CDR3 region has 13 residues. The CDR3 nucleotides are TGTGCCAGCAGCCGCGCAGGGCACACTGAAGCTTTCTTT. This encodes CASSRAGHTEAFF.

This sequence joins TRBV12-3 or TRBV12-4 and TRBJ2-7; D might be TRBD1 (5 bases). Trimming removed 1 base from V and 7 bases from J, with 11 bases in between. This CDR3 comprises 13 residues. CDR3: CASSLGGRPEQYF. CDR3 nucleotide sequence: TGTGCCAGCAGTTTAGGGGGCAGGCCGGAGCAGTACTTC.

The chain combines TRBV24-1 with TRBJ2-4; possible D gene TRBD2, 5 bases. Trimming left V 4 bases short and J 3 bases short, with 15 bases between. The length of the CDR3 is 16 residues. CDR1 and CDR2 from the germline V gene are KGHDR and SFDVKD. The CDR3 protein is CATSEGKAVGKNIQYF. CDR3 nucleotides: TGTGCCACCAGTGAGGGGAAAGCGGTGGGCAAAAACATTCAGTACTTC.

The V and J genes are TRBV11-3 and TRBJ1-5; D ambiguous. This CDR3 comprises 18 residues. CDR1 is SGHNT, CDR2 YENEEA, per germline. Trimming removed 3 bases from V and 0 bases from J, with 18 bases in between. The CDR3 reads CASSFRGFGEYSNQPQHF. The CDR3 region has the DNA TGTGCCAGCAGCTTCCGAGGATTCGGGGAATATAGCAATCAGCCCCAGCATTTT. The whole variable domain, remainder taken from reference TRBV11-3 and TRBJ1-5, is EAGVVQSPRYKIIEKKQPVAFWCNPISGHNTLYWYLQNLGQGPELLIRYENEEAVDDSQLPKDRFSAERLKGVDSTLKIQPAELGDSAVYLCASSFRGFGEYSNQPQHFGDGTRLSIL.

V usage is TRBV4-1 and J usage is TRBJ1-6; D unresolved. Trimming took off 1 base at V and 0 bases at J, with 7 bases between the two ends. CDR3 length: 16 residues. Germline V gene sequence: CDR1 MGHRA, CDR2 YSYEKL. CDR3 nucleotide sequence: TGCGCCAGCAGCCAAGCGTTGAGCTCCTATAATTCACCCCTCCACTTT. Translating gives CASSQALSSYNSPLHF.

This clone has a single count. The chain carries TRBV30 and TRBJ2-3; 7 bases are shared with TRBD1. V shed 5 bases and J 4 bases; nucleotides not matched to a gene: 6. The germline V gene has CDR1 GTSNPN and CDR2 SVGIG (reference sequence). CDR3 size: 13 residues. As DNA, the CDR3 is TGTGCCTGGTCAAAGGGGGCCCCAGATACGCAGTATTTT. Translation: CAWSKGAPDTQYF.

The chain has TRBV18 and TRBJ2-5; perhaps TRBD2 as D (6 bases). This CDR3 spans 17 amino acids. Per germline, CDR1 KGHSH and CDR2 LQKENI. Trimming took 0 bases from V and 4 from J, leaving 18 bases between them. DNA of the CDR3: TGTGCCAGCTCACCACCTTCATCGCGGGGCCCTGGAGAGACCCAGTACTTC. Translating gives CASSPPSSRGPGETQYF.